The rows below give T cell receptor beta chains drawn from one sample of a study of T cell responses to AZD1222 COVID-19 vaccine. The method was immunoSEQ multiplex PCR; TCRdb's version includes in-frame clones alone and lacks a portion of them. The data contain over 100,000 clones, roughly 88% of them singletons. The material was peripheral blood, obtained on day 0 of MenACWY control vaccination. All receptors come from an adult in good health. The CDR3 runs from the conserved cysteine through the conserved F or W.

>TRBJ1-5|TRBV5-8
CASSKTGSGNQPQHF
>TRBJ2-3|TRBV3-1/TRBV3-2
CASSPYTDTQYF
>TRBJ1-2|TRBV5-1
CASSLATENYGYTF
>TRBJ2-7|TRBV18
CASSPRNREGSYEQYF
>TRBJ2-7|TRBV19
CASSMKGATRYF
>TRBJ1-4|TRBV7-9
CASSQGIGVGNEKLFF
>TRBJ2-7|TRBV13
CASSSQLDYEQYF
>TRBJ2-2|TRBV19
CASSRSVTGGTGELFF
>TRBJ1-5|TRBV5-8
CASSRSTYSNQPQHF
>TRBJ1-2|TRBV2
CASSEGRVWVTDYTF
>TRBJ1-1|TRBV27
CASSPALPNTEAFF
>TRBJ2-7|TRBV7-3
CASSRTGGYEQYF
>TRBJ2-3|TRBV9
CASSASGKLDTQYF
>TRBJ2-3|TRBV2
CASIPGGFTDTQYF
>TRBJ1-2|TRBV25-1
CASSEYHLGYGYTF
>TRBJ2-1|TRBV7-2
CASRNILAGSSEQFF
>TRBJ1-3|TRBV19
CASTGTGRGNTIYF
>TRBJ2-1|TRBV7-7
CASSPLAGSHNEQFF
>TRBJ1-1|TRBV18
CASSPPNGGSEAFF
>TRBJ1-2|TRBV15
CATVDTGTGVLGYTF
>TRBJ1-5|TRBV27
CASRTGENQPQHF
>TRBJ1-2|TRBV30
CALWTGGNYGYTF
>TRBJ2-7|TRBV9
CASSHPSGSKVSSYEQYF
>TRBJ2-5|TRBV2
CASSGSGRWETQYF
>TRBJ2-3|TRBV9
CASSVQGGGVPGDTQYF
>TRBJ2-4|TRBV3-1/TRBV3-2
CPSSKKAATGRPEDIQYF
>TRBJ2-1|TRBV18
CASSPQLGQNYNEQFF
>TRBJ1-2|TRBV20-1
CSASIEADANYGYTF
>TRBJ1-5|TRBV28
CASSSPGQVNQPQHF
>TRBJ2-4|TRBV10-2
CASRTPTLAKNIQYF
>TRBJ2-7|TRBV19
CASRSPGDSPYEQYF
>TRBJ2-7|TRBV5-1
CASTGTGIVEQYF
>TRBJ2-5|TRBV19
CASQDRREYLGTQYF
>TRBJ2-7|TRBV23-1
CASSHGRASYEQYF
>TRBJ1-5|TRBV6-5
CASSYDRSQPQHF
>TRBJ2-7|TRBV6-2/TRBV6-3
CASSYHRQNSYEQYF
>TRBJ1-1|TRBV6-4
CASSDGQGATEAFF
>TRBJ2-7|TRBV11-2
CASSLVGVGEYEQYF
>TRBJ1-4|TRBV30
CAWRAFGGGEKLFF
>TRBJ1-1|TRBV6-5
CASSYSTEAFF
>TRBJ1-1|TRBV7-9
CASSRGQGDWTEAFF
>TRBJ2-1|TRBV6-2/TRBV6-3
CASSSGQPLYNEQFF
>TRBJ2-1|TRBV28
CASSSGTVYNEQFF
>TRBJ2-7|TRBV28
CASSSGRDSGSYEQYF
>TRBJ1-1|TRBV30
CAWSVSGRMRRAFF
>TRBJ1-1|TRBV19
CASSKEGQPNTEAFF
>TRBJ2-7|TRBV2
CASSNQQGRVQYF
>TRBJ1-2|TRBV5-6
CASSPQGIGGYTF
>TRBJ1-2|TRBV3-1/TRBV3-2
CASSQDNYGYTF
>TRBJ1-5|TRBV7-2
CASSVSSFVGSGQPQHF
>TRBJ1-2|TRBV12-1
CASSRRTGRTTNYGYTF
>TRBJ2-3|TRBV28
CASSFLPSGGAGDTQYF
>TRBJ2-1|TRBV2
CASQNRGYNEQFF
>TRBJ1-4|TRBV27
CASTHLGQGAEKLFF
>TRBJ1-2|TRBV28
CASSLFRGGNYGYTF
>TRBJ2-7|TRBV20-1
CSASVAGAFNYEQYF
>TRBJ1-2|TRBV7-9
CASSLVGGSGYTF